These 9 T cell receptor beta chains came from one sample sequenced in a study of cytomegalovirus exposure and HLA in healthy donors. 13 Jbeta primers and 60 Vbeta primers were used for the PCR. Method: immunoSEQ multiplex PCR; TCRdb's copy keeps in-frame clones and lacks some. The top ten clones hold roughly 3.9% of a sample with approximately 100,000 clones, just under 80% of them seen once. Sequencing was carried out using PBMCs. Source of these receptors: a woman in her thirties or forties in good health and CMV-seropositive.

V gene TRBV5-1 combines with J gene TRBJ2-2; no clear D. The CDR3 sequence is 13 residues long. Germline loops: CDR1 SGHRS, CDR2 YFSETQ. V was clipped by 0 bases and J by 10 bases, with 10 bases between them. The CDR3 DNA is TGCGCCAGCAGCTTGGCGGTAAATAAGGAGCTGTTTTTT. Protein: CASSLAVNKELFF.

This clone was counted between two and nine times. V gene TRBV7-8 combines with J gene TRBJ2-7; TRBD2 matches 13 bases. In germline, CDR1 is SGHVS, CDR2 FQNEAQ. This CDR3 is 16 amino acids long. With V trimmed by 5 bases and J by 1 base, 5 bases remained unmatched. CDR3 sequence: CASSGSGLAGSYEQYF. The CDR3 DNA is TGTGCCAGCAGCGGCTCGGGACTAGCGGGATCCTACGAGCAGTACTTC.

V is TRBV6-4 and J is TRBJ2-3; the D gene is possibly TRBD1 (7 bases). This CDR3 has 14 residues. Germline V gene sequence: CDR1 MRHNA, CDR2 SNTAGT. V was pared by 5 bases and J by 2 bases, with 11 bases between. The CDR3 spells CASSNRGLTDTQYF. CDR3 in DNA: TGTGCCAGCAGTAACAGGGGACTCACAGATACGCAGTATTTT.

The chain joins TRBV5-4 to TRBJ2-6; 7 nucleotides match TRBD1. Germline CDR1 reads SGHNT; CDR2 reads YYREEE (reference sequence). The CDR3 covers 16 residues. With V trimmed by 0 bases and J by 2 bases, 2 bases remained unmatched. CDR3 residues: CASSLGQGAGANVLTF. CDR3 sequence (DNA): TGTGCCAGCAGCTTGGGGCAGGGGGCTGGGGCCAACGTCCTGACTTTC. Filled out from reference TRBV5-4 and TRBJ2-6, the complete variable domain reads ETGVTQSPTHLIKTRGQQVTLRCSSQSGHNTVSWYQQALGQGPQFIFQYYREEENGRGNFPPRFSGLQFPNYSSELNVNALELDDSALYLCASSLGQGAGANVLTFGAGSRLTVL.

The chain combines TRBV7-2 with TRBJ2-1, with D uncertain. V dropped 4 bases and J dropped 0 bases, with 4 bases sitting between them. From germline, CDR1 is SGHTA and CDR2 FQGNSA. The CDR3 is made up of 13 amino acids. CDR3 in amino acids: CASSSSSYNEQFF. CDR3 coding DNA: TGTGCCAGCAGCTCTTCCTCCTACAATGAGCAGTTCTTC. The full variable domain, with the rest looked up from reference TRBV7-2 and TRBJ2-1, is GAGVSQSPSNKVTEKGKDVELRCDPISGHTALYWYRQSLGQGLEFLIYFQGNSAPDKSGLPSDRFSAERTGGSVSTLTIQRTQQEDSAVYLCASSSSSYNEQFFGPGTRLTVL.

The chain links TRBV2 to TRBJ2-7, with 9 bases identical to TRBD1. The CDR3 is 14 amino acids. Trimming at V came to 7 bases and at J to 1 base, leaving 5 bases not matched to a gene. CDR1 is SNHLY, CDR2 FYNNEI, per germline. The CDR3 is CASNSQGASYEQYF. In DNA, the CDR3 is TGTGCCAGCAATTCACAGGGGGCGTCCTACGAGCAGTACTTC.

This sequence joins TRBV5-1 and TRBJ2-7, with a possible D match to TRBD1 (6 bases). Trimming removed 5 bases from V and 7 bases from J, with 19 bases in between. Germline V gene data show CDR1 as SGHRS and CDR2 as YFSETQ. The CDR3 spans 14 residues. The CDR3 sequence is CASRGAALVAEQYF. The CDR3 bases are TGCGCCAGCAGGGGGGCTGCTTTGGTGGCTGAGCAGTACTTC.

The chain joins TRBV5-4 to TRBJ2-5; 12 positions match TRBD1. The junction had 3 bases not matched to a gene; V was cut back by 4 bases and J by 5 bases. Germline CDR1 SGHNT, CDR2 YYREEE (reference sequence). The CDR3 loop spans 14 amino acids. CDR3 DNA: TGTGCCAGCAGCGGGACAGGGGGCGTGGAGACCCAGTACTTC. It translates to CASSGTGGVETQYF.

The chain recombines TRBV6-1 with TRBJ2-7, with 10 bases fitting TRBD2. The V and J ends lost 2 bases and 3 bases, in that order; junction bases with no gene match: 4. The length of the CDR3 is 15 residues. Germline values: CDR1 MNHNS, CDR2 SASEGT. The CDR3 protein is CASSERVAGGYEQYF. Here the CDR3 DNA reads TGTGCCAGCAGTGAAAGGGTAGCGGGGGGCTACGAGCAGTACTTC.